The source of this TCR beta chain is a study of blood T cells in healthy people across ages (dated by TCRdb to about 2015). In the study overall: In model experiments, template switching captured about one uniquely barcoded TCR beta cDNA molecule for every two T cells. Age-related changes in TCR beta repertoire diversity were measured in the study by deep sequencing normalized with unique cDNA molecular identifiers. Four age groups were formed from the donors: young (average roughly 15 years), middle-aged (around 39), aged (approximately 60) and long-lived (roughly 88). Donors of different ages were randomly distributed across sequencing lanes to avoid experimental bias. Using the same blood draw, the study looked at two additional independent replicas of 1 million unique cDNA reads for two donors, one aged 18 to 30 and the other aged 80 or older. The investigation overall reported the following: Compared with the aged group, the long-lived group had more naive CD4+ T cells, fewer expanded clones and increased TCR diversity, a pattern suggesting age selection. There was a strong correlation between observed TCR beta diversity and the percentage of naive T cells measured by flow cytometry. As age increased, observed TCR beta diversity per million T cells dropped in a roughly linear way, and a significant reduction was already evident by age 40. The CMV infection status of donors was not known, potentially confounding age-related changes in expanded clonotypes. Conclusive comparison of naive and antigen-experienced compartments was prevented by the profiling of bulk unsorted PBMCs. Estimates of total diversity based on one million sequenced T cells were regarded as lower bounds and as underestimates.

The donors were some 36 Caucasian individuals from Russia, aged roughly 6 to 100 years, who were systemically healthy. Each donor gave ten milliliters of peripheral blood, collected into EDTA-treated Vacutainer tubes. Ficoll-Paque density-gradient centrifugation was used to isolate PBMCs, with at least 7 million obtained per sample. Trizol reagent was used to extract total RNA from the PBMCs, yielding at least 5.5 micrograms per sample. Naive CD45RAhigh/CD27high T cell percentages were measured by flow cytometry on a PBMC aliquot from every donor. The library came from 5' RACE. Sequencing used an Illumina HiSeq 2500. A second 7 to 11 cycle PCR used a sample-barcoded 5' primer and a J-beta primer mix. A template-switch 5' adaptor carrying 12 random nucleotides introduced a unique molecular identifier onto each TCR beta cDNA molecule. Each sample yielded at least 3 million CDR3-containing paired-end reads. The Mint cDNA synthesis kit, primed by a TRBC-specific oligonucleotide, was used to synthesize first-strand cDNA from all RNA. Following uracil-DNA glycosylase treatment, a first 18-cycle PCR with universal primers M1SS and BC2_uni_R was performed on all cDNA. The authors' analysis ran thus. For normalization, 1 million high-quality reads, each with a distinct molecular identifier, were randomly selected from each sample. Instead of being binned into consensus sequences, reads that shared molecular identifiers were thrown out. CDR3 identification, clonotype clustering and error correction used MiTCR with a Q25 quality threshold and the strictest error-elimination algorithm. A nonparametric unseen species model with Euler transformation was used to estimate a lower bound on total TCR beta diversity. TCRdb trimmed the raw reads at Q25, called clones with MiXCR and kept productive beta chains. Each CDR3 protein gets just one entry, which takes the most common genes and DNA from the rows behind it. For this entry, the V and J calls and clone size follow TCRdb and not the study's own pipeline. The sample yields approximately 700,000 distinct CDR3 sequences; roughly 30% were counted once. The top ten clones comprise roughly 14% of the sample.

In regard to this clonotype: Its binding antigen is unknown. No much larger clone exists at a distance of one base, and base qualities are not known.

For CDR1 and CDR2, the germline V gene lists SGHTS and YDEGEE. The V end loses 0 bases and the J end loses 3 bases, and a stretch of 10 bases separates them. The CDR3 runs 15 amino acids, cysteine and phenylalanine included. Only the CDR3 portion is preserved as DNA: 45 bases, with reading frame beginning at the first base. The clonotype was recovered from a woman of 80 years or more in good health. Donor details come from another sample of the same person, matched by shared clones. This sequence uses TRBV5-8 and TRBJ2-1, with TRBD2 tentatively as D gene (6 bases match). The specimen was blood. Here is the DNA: TGTGCCAGCAGCTTGGATCTGCGGGACTACAATGAGCAGTTCTTC. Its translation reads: CASSLDLRDYNEQFF. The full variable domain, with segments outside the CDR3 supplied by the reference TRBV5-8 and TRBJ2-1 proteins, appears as EAGVTQSPTHLIKTRGQQATLRCSPISGHTSVYWYQQALGLGLQFLLWYDEGEERNRGNFPPRFSGRQFPNYSSELNVNALELEDSALYLCASSLDLRDYNEQFFGPGTRLTVL.